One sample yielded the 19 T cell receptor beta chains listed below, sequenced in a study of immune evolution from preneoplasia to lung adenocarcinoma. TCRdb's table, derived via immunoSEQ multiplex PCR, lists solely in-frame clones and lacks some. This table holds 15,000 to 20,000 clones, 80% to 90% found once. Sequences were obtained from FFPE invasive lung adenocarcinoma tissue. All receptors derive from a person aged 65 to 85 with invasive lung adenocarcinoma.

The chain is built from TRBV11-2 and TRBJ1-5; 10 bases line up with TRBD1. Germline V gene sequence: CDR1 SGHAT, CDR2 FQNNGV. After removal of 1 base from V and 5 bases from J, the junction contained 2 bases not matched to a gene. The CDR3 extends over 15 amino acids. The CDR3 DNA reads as TGTGCCAGCAGCTTAGGCGGACAGGGGGATCAGCCCCAGCATTTT. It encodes CASSLGGQGDQPQHF.

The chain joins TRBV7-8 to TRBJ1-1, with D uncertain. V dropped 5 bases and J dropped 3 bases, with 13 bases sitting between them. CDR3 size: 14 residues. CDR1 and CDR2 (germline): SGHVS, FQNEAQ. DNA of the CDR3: TGTGCCAGCAGCCCAGAGAGAGGAGACACTGAAGCTTTCTTT. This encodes CASSPERGDTEAFF.

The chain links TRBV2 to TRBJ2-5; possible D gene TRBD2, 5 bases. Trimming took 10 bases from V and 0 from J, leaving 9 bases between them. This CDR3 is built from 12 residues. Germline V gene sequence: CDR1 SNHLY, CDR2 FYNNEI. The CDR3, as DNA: TGTGCCACCCGGGGATACCAAGAGACCCAGTACTTC. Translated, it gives CATRGYQETQYF.

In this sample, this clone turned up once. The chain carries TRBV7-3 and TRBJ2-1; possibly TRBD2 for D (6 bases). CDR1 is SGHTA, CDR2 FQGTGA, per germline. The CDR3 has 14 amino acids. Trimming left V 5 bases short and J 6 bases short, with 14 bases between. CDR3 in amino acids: CASSPGRGSNEQFF. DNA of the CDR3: TGTGCCAGCAGCCCCGGGAGAGGGTCCAATGAGCAGTTCTTC. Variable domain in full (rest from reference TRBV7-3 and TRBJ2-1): GAGVSQTPSNKVTEKGKYVELRCDPISGHTALYWYRQSLGQGPEFLIYFQGTGAADDSGLPNDRFFAVRPEGSVSTLKIQRTERGDSAVYLCASSPGRGSNEQFFGPGTRLTVL.

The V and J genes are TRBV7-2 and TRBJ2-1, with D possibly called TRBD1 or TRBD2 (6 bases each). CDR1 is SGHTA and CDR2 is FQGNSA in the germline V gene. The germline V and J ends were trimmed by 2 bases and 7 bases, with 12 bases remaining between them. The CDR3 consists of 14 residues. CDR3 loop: CASSLRRGANEQFF. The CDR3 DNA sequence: TGTGCCAGCAGCTTACGAAGGGGGGCGAATGAGCAGTTCTTC.

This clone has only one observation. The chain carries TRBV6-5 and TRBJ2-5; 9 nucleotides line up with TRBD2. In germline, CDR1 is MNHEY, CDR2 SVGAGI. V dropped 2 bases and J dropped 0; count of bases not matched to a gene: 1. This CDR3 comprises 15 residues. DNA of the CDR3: TGTGCCAGCAGTTACAGCGGGGGGAACCAAGAGACCCAGTACTTC. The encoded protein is CASSYSGGNQETQYF.

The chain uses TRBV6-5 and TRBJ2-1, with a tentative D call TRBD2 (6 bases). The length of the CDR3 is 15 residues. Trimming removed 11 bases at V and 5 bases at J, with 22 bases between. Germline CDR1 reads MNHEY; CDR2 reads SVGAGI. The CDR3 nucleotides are TGTGCCTCAGCAGGAGGGCAGGTCGCTAACAATGAGCAGTTCTTC. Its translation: CASAGGQVANNEQFF.

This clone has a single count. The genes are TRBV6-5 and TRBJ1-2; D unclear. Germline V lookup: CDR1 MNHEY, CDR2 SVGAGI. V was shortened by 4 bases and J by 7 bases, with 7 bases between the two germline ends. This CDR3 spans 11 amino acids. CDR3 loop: CASSFKGGYTF. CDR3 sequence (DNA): TGTGCCAGCAGTTTTAAGGGTGGCTACACCTTC.

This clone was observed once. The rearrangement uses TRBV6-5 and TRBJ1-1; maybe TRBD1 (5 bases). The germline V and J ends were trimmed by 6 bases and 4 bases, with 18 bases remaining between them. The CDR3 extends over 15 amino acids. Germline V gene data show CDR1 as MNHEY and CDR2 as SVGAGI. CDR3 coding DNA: TGTGCCAGCAGACCCGATGGGGGTTATTCCACTGAAGCTTTCTTT. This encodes CASRPDGGYSTEAFF.

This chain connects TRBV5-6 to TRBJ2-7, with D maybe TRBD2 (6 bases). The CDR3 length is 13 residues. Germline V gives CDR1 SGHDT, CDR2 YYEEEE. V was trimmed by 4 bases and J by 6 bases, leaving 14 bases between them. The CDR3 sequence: CASSIMGGGEQYF. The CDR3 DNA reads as TGTGCCAGCAGCATCATGGGGGGTGGCGAGCAGTACTTC.

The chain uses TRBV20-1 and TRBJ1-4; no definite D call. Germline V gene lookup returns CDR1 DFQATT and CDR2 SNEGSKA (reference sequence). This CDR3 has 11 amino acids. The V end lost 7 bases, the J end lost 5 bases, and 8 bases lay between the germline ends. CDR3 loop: CSVRGNEKLFF. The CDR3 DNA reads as TGCAGTGTCCGGGGAAATGAAAAACTGTTTTTT.

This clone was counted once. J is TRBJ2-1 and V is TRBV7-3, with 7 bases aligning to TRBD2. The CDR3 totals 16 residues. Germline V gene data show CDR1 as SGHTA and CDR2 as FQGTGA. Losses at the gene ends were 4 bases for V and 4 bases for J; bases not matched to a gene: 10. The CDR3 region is CASSSLGGGPYNEQFF. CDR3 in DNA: TGTGCCAGCAGCTCTCTGGGGGGGGGACCTTACAATGAGCAGTTCTTC.

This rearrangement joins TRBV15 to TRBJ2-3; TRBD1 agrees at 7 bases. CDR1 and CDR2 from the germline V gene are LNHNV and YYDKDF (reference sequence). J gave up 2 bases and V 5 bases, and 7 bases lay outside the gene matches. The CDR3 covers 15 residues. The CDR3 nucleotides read TGTGCCACCAGCTCACGGGACAGAGTCACAGATACGCAGTATTTT. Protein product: CATSSRDRVTDTQYF. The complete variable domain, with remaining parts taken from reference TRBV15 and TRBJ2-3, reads DAMVIQNPRYQVTQFGKPVTLSCSQTLNHNVMYWYQQKSSQAPKLLFHYYDKDFNNEADTPDNFQSRRPNTSFCFLDIRSPGLGDTAMYLCATSSRDRVTDTQYFGPGTRLTVL.

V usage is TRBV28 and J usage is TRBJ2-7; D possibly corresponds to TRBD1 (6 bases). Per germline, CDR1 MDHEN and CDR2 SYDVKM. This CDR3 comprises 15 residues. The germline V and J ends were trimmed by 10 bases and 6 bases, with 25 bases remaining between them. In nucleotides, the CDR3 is TGTGCCACCAACACAGGGACGGGGATTGTGTCCGAGCAGTACTTC. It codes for CATNTGTGIVSEQYF.

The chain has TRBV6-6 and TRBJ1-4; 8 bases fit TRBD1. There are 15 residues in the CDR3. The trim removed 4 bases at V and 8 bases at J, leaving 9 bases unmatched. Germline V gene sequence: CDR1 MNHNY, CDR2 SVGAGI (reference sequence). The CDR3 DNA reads TGTGCCAGCAGTTCCTGGACAGGGAAAAACGAAAAACTGTTTTTT. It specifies CASSSWTGKNEKLFF.

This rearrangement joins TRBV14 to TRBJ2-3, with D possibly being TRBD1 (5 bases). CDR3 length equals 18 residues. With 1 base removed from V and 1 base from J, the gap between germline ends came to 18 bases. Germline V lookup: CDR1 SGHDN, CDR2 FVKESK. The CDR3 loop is CASSQGAGPFLGTDTQYF. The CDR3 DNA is TGTGCCAGCAGCCAAGGGGCAGGGCCCTTCCTCGGCACAGATACGCAGTATTTT. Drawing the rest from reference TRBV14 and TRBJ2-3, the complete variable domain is EAGVTQFPSHSVIEKGQTVTLRCDPISGHDNLYWYRRVMGKEIKFLLHFVKESKQDESGMPNNRFLAERTGGTYSTLKVQPAELEDSGVYFCASSQGAGPFLGTDTQYFGPGTRLTVL.

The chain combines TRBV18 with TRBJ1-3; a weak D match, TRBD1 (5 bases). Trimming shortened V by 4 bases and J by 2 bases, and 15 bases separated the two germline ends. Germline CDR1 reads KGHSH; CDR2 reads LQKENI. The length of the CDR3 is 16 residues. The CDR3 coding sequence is TGTGCCAGCTCACAATCAGGGCCAGCTACTGGAAACACCATATATTTT. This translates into CASSQSGPATGNTIYF.

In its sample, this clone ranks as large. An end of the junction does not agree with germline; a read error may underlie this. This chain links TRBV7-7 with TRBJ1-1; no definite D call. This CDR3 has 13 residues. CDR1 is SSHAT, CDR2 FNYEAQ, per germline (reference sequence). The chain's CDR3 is CASSLAENTEAFF. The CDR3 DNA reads TGTGCTAGCAGCTTAGCAGAGAACACTGAAGCTTTCTTT.

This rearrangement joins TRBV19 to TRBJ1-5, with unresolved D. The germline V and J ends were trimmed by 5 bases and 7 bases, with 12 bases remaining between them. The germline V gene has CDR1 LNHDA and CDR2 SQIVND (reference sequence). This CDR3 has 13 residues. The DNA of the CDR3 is TGTGCCAGTAGTTCCCAGGCCCCACAGCCCCAGCATTTT. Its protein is CASSSQAPQPQHF.